The 18 T cell receptor beta chains below come from one sample, sequenced in a study of identifying expanded T cells in peripheral blood. The protocol was immunoSEQ multiplex PCR, while the TCRdb copy is restricted to in-frame clones and leaves out a portion. Among approximately 100,000 clones listed, about 89% were seen once. Source material: blood. The receptors were sampled from a person aged 18 to 69 in good health.

This chain uses TRBV6-5 with TRBJ1-2; 7 bases line up with TRBD1. Germline CDR1 and CDR2: MNHEY and SVGAGI. Trimming removed 5 bases from V and 13 bases from J; junction bases left unmatched: 7. The CDR3 is 11 residues long. The CDR3 loop is CASSPGQAITF. The CDR3 region has the DNA TGTGCCAGCAGTCCTGGACAGGCTATCACCTTC.

The rearrangement uses TRBV4-3 and TRBJ2-7; 11 nucleotides align to TRBD2. Germline assignment: CDR1 LGHNA and CDR2 YSLEER. The ends lost 4 bases at V and 3 bases at J; junction bases unmatched: 5. The CDR3 has 15 amino acids. Here the CDR3 DNA reads TGCGCCAGCAGCCCTGGGACTAGCGGACGCTACGAGCAGTACTTC. This sequence encodes CASSPGTSGRYEQYF.

The CDR3 region has the DNA TGTGCCAGCAGTTCCTCCGGGAGGAACACTGAAGCTTTCTTT. Encoded protein: CASSSSGRNTEAFF. V gene TRBV27 combines with J gene TRBJ1-1; D gene uncertain. Trimming shortened V by 4 bases and J by 1 base, and 10 bases separated the two germline ends. Germline V gene data show CDR1 as MNHEY and CDR2 as SMNVEV (reference sequence). CDR3 length: 14 amino acids.

The rearrangement uses TRBV4-3 and TRBJ2-7; D perhaps matches TRBD1 (6 bases). The CDR3 loop spans 17 amino acids. Germline V lookup: CDR1 LGHNA, CDR2 YSLEER. Trimming cost V 4 bases and J 7 bases, with 26 bases left between them. In DNA, the CDR3 is TGCGCCAGCAGCCGGCACCCTTCCGGCGACAGGCCGGGTGAGCAGTACTTC. Translated, it gives CASSRHPSGDRPGEQYF.

The genes are TRBV19 and TRBJ2-7; D perhaps matches TRBD1 (6 bases). The CDR3 loop spans 13 amino acids. V was pared by 7 bases and J by 7 bases, with 17 bases between. The germline CDR1 and CDR2 sequences are LNHDA and SQIVND (reference sequence). The CDR3 protein is CASKPSPGVEQYF. For the CDR3, the DNA is TGTGCCAGTAAGCCCAGCCCAGGGGTAGAGCAGTACTTC.

V gene TRBV4-3 combines with J gene TRBJ2-3; D gene unclear. Germline V gene data show CDR1 as LGHNA and CDR2 as YSLEER. V was trimmed by 0 bases and J by 2 bases, leaving 15 bases between them. The CDR3 spans 17 residues. The CDR3 here is CASSQEARSSFTDTQYF. CDR3 nucleotide sequence: TGCGCCAGCAGCCAAGAGGCCCGGTCAAGCTTCACAGATACGCAGTATTTT.

The chain carries TRBV7-6 and TRBJ2-5; a possible D gene is TRBD2 (5 bases). This CDR3 comprises 14 residues. Germline CDR1 SGHVS, CDR2 FNYEAQ. The germline V and J ends were trimmed by 0 bases and 11 bases, with 16 bases remaining between them. The CDR3 nucleotides are TGTGCCAGCAGCTTAGCGGTGGGTCAGAGGGAGCAGTACTTC. It is translated as CASSLAVGQREQYF.

The CDR3 DNA sequence: TGTGCCAGCAGTTATGAGGGGGCTGACACTGAAGCTTTCTTT. Amino acid sequence: CASSYEGADTEAFF. The chain carries TRBV27 and TRBJ1-1; 7 bases are shared with TRBD1. The germline V gene encodes CDR1 MNHEY and CDR2 SMNVEV (reference sequence). Trimming took 4 bases from V and 3 from J; bases not matched to a gene: 5. The CDR3 loop spans 14 amino acids.

In its sample, this clone was seen once. The V and J genes are TRBV27 and TRBJ2-7; 8 bases are a match to TRBD2. Losses at the gene ends were 6 bases for V and 9 bases for J; bases not matched to a gene: 19. The CDR3 spans 16 residues. Per germline, CDR1 MNHEY and CDR2 SMNVEV (reference sequence). The CDR3 bases are TGTGCCAGCAGACCCCAGGGCGGGGGGTCCTACGAAGGGCAGTACTTC. Protein: CASRPQGGGSYEGQYF.

Note on this clone: Sequence at one end of the junction differs from germline and may be a read error. CDR3 region: CSASLLRMNSF. In DNA, the CDR3 is TGCAGTGCTAGTCTTTTGCGAATGAACAGCTTC. The rearrangement links TRBV20-1 to TRBJ1-2, with D hard to call. Germline V gives CDR1 DFQATT, CDR2 SNEGSKA (reference sequence). The CDR3 sequence is 11 residues long.

This clone was recorded once. Other nucleotide sequences from this sample produce the same CDR3. The chain uses TRBV4-2 and TRBJ1-2; TRBD1 matches at 12 bases. In germline, CDR1 is LGHNA, CDR2 YNFKEQ. With 8 bases clipped from V and 4 bases from J, the junction kept 11 bases outside the gene matches. The CDR3 contains 16 residues. The CDR3 DNA reads TGTGCCAGCTCCCCGGGACAGGGGGCGGGTTTCTATGGCTACACCTTC. Amino acid sequence: CASSPGQGAGFYGYTF.

This chain connects TRBV6-5 to TRBJ2-5; unclear D gene. V lost 0 bases to trimming and J lost 5 bases, with 13 bases between them. CDR3 length: 15 residues. Germline V gene data show CDR1 as MNHEY and CDR2 as SVGAGI. The CDR3 region has the DNA TGTGCCAGCAGTTACTCGATCGGGCCTCCCGAGACCCAGTACTTC. It yields the protein CASSYSIGPPETQYF.

V and J are TRBV30 and TRBJ2-3; D is undetermined. The length of the CDR3 is 13 residues. CDR1 and CDR2 (germline): GTSNPN, SVGIG (reference sequence). Between the trimmed V and J ends, which lost 2 bases and 3 bases, there was a span of 9 bases. The DNA of the CDR3 is TGTGCCTGGAGTCCCGTGGGGACAGATACGCAGTATTTT. This sequence encodes CAWSPVGTDTQYF.

The CDR3 coding sequence is TGTGCCAGCACGTTTTCTAACTATGGCTACACCTTC. Translating it yields CASTFSNYGYTF. This chain connects TRBV2 to TRBJ1-2, with D uncertain. Trimming stripped 7 bases from V and 0 bases from J, with 6 bases between. The CDR3 runs to 12 residues. Germline CDR1 and CDR2: SNHLY and FYNNEI.

The chain has TRBV30 and TRBJ2-7, with D perhaps assigned TRBD1 or TRBD2 (5 bases each). There are 14 residues in the CDR3. The germline V gene has CDR1 GTSNPN and CDR2 SVGIG (reference sequence). The germline V and J ends were trimmed by 5 bases and 0 bases, with 14 bases remaining between them. The CDR3 is CAWAKKGSSYEQYF. CDR3 DNA sequence: TGTGCCTGGGCCAAAAAGGGGAGCTCCTACGAGCAGTACTTC.

This sequence joins TRBV7-9 and TRBJ2-3; 14 bases map to TRBD2. The V gene end was trimmed by 5 bases and the J gene end by 4 bases; junction bases not matched to a gene: 14. This CDR3 contains 19 residues. From germline, CDR1 is SEHNR and CDR2 FQNEAQ (reference sequence). The CDR3 DNA follows: TGTGCCAGCAGCCACGAATTCGGACTAGCGGGGGGAAAGCCAGATACGCAGTATTTT. This sequence encodes CASSHEFGLAGGKPDTQYF.

CDR3 in DNA: TGTGCCATCAGTACTGAGGCGAATGAGCAGTTCTTC. Protein sequence: CAISTEANEQFF. The rearrangement uses TRBV10-3 and TRBJ2-1; D is ambiguous. Germline V gene sequence: CDR1 ENHRY, CDR2 SYGVKD. The CDR3 sequence is 12 residues long. V gave up 5 bases and J gave up 7 bases, with 9 bases separating them.

The rearrangement uses TRBV4-3 and TRBJ2-2; 7 bases are a match to TRBD2. The CDR3 is 20 amino acids. In germline, CDR1 is LGHNA, CDR2 YSLEER. With V trimmed by 0 bases and J by 1 base, 14 bases remained unmatched. The CDR3 loop is CASSQDSHSGGGVNTGELFF. The CDR3 bases are TGCGCCAGCAGCCAAGATAGCCATTCCGGGGGAGGGGTGAACACCGGGGAGCTGTTTTTT.